This is a list of T cell receptor beta chains from one sample in a study of blood T cell repertoires in COVID-19. Profiling relied on immunoSEQ multiplex PCR, and the TCRdb table lists in-frame clones only, not all of them. The data show 120,000 to 150,000 clones, roughly 81% seen once. What was sequenced was PBMCs or T cells enriched from blood (not recorded which). The receptors here all came from a woman in her 50s with acute COVID-19. Each CDR3 is given with its conserved first and last residue. The D gene is left open where the match is weak. Size tells how often a clone was seen (once, few, many) or the class of an expanded clone, and some rows leave it out.

CDR3nt,CDR3aa,v_gene,j_gene,d_gene,abundance
TGTGCCAGCAGCCATCAGCGGGAGGATCTCATGGATACGCAGTATTTT,CASSHQREDLMDTQYF,TRBV16,TRBJ2-3,TRBD2,NA
TGTGCCAGCAGTCCAGGGGGGTGGGACAGGGGAAAGGGGACCCAGTACTTC,CASSPGGWDRGKGTQYF,TRBV6-6,TRBJ2-5,TRBD1,NA
TGTGCCCTGGAACAGACCGTCACTGAGCAGTTCTTC,CALEQTVTEQFF,TRBV30,TRBJ2-1,NA,NA
TGTGCCAGTAGTATGGGAGGGAGTCACTATGGCTACACCTTC,CASSMGGSHYGYTF,TRBV19,TRBJ1-2,NA,NA
TGTGCCAGCAGCGAAACCTCCCAGCGGTACACCGGGGAGCTGTTTTTT,CASSETSQRYTGELFF,TRBV2,TRBJ2-2,NA,NA
TGTGCCAGCAGCCTCGTCCTCTACGAGCAGTACTTC,CASSLVLYEQYF,TRBV7-2,TRBJ2-7,NA,NA
TGTGCCAGTAGCAAGGACAGGGGGACCCCTGAAGCTTTCTTT,CASSKDRGTPEAFF,TRBV19,TRBJ1-1,TRBD1,NA
TGTGCCAGCAGCGTTGGGACAGGGTTTAGCACAGATACGCAGTATTTT,CASSVGTGFSTDTQYF,TRBV5-8,TRBJ2-3,TRBD1,NA
TGTGCCAGCAGCTTCGGAGACAGGGGGAGAAACACTGAAGCTTTCTTT,CASSFGDRGRNTEAFF,TRBV11-1,TRBJ1-1,TRBD1,NA
TGTGCCAGCAGCCAGAACAGGGGAAGGGATGAGCAGTTCTTC,CASSQNRGRDEQFF,TRBV9,TRBJ2-1,TRBD1,NA
TGTGCCAGTAGTATATTCGATGGAGGGGCTTTTAGCTATGGCTACACCTTC,CASSIFDGGAFSYGYTF,TRBV19,TRBJ1-2,NA,NA
TGTGCCAGCAGCCCCAACGCGGGGGGTCTTAGCTCTGGGGCCAACGTCCTGACTTTC,CASSPNAGGLSSGANVLTF,TRBV7-3,TRBJ2-6,TRBD2,NA
TGCGCCAGCAGCCAAGATACTAGCGGGATTGACAATGAGCAGTTCTTC,CASSQDTSGIDNEQFF,TRBV4-3,TRBJ2-1,TRBD2,NA
TGTGCCAGCAGCCCCCCGGGACAGTCGAATTCACCCCTCCACTTT,CASSPPGQSNSPLHF,TRBV5-6,TRBJ1-6,TRBD1,NA
TGCGCCAGCAGTATCCCCACTAATGAAAAACTGTTTTTT,CASSIPTNEKLFF,TRBV5-1,TRBJ1-4,NA,NA
TGTGCCAGCAGCCAAGGCCTAAGGAGGGCTGGGGCCAACGTCCTGACTTTC,CASSQGLRRAGANVLTF,TRBV14,TRBJ2-6,NA,NA
TGTGCCAGCAGGGCAGCAACGACTAGCGGGAGTCTTCAGTACTTC,CASRAATTSGSLQYF,TRBV2,TRBJ2-4,TRBD2,NA
TGTGCCAGCAGCTTCCAACCGGGACACGGGACCATGAATACGCAGTATTTT,CASSFQPGHGTMNTQYF,TRBV7-2,TRBJ2-3,NA,NA
TGTGCCAGTAAGTGGACTGCGGGAGGGAGTTACGAGCAGTACTTC,CASKWTAGGSYEQYF,TRBV19,TRBJ2-7,TRBD2,NA
TGTGCCAGCAGTGGACAGGGCAACCCTGGAAACACCATATATTTT,CASSGQGNPGNTIYF,TRBV2,TRBJ1-3,TRBD1,NA
TGTGCCAGCAGCCAAGGTCCCAGCGGGAGGGCCGGTAGGTACAATGAGCAGTTCTTC,CASSQGPSGRAGRYNEQFF,TRBV14,TRBJ2-1,TRBD2,NA
TGTGCCAGCAGCGGGAGGATCGCCGGGGAAAAACTGTTTTTT,CASSGRIAGEKLFF,TRBV7-9,TRBJ1-4,NA,once
TGTGCCATCAGGCCCGGGACTAGCGGGACCTACGAGCAGTACTTC,CAIRPGTSGTYEQYF,TRBV10-3,TRBJ2-7,TRBD2,NA
TGCGCCAGCAGCCCGGGACTAGCGGGAGCCGCCTACAATGAGCAGTTCTTC,CASSPGLAGAAYNEQFF,TRBV5-1,TRBJ2-1,TRBD2,NA
TGTGCTAGTGGTCCGGGACAGGGCCTGAACACTGAAGCTTTCTTT,CASGPGQGLNTEAFF,TRBV12-5,TRBJ1-1,TRBD1,NA
TGCGCCAGCAGCCAAGGCCCAGCGGTAAACACCGGGGAGCTGTTTTTT,CASSQGPAVNTGELFF,TRBV4-1,TRBJ2-2,NA,NA
TGTGCCAGCAGCTCACTTTCGAATTCACCCCTCCACTTT,CASSSLSNSPLHF,TRBV7-8,TRBJ1-6,NA,NA
TGTGCCACCAGCACTGGACAGGGGTTTACTGAAGCTTTCTTT,CATSTGQGFTEAFF,TRBV24-1,TRBJ1-1,TRBD1,once
TGCAGCGTTGAAGGGCTAACGAGCGGTGTTTACGAGCAGTACTTC,CSVEGLTSGVYEQYF,TRBV29-1,TRBJ2-7,NA,NA
TGTGCCAGCAGCGCGGCAGGGGATAGCTCCTATAATTCACCCCTCCACTTT,CASSAAGDSSYNSPLHF,TRBV5-8,TRBJ1-6,NA,NA
TGCGCCAGCAGCCAAGAGACTAGCGTGGTCTACGAGCAGTACTTC,CASSQETSVVYEQYF,TRBV4-1,TRBJ2-7,TRBD2,NA
TGCGCCAGCAGCGTCGCGGGACTAGCGGATAACAATGAGCAGTTCTTC,CASSVAGLADNNEQFF,TRBV5-1,TRBJ2-1,TRBD2,NA
TGCGCCAGCAGTGAGAGACTAGCGGGAGAGGGGGAGCTGTTTTTT,CASSERLAGEGELFF,TRBV10-2,TRBJ2-2,TRBD2,NA
TGTGCCAGCAGTTTAGGGAGGGGAGGCGAGCAGTACTTC,CASSLGRGGEQYF,TRBV12-3/TRBV12-4,TRBJ2-7,NA,NA
TGTGCCAGCAGCCGTCGACTAGCGGAGCCCTACGAGCAGTACTTC,CASSRRLAEPYEQYF,TRBV3-1/TRBV3-2,TRBJ2-7,TRBD2,NA
TGTGCCAGCGGGCAGACAGGGTTCACAGATACGCAGTATTTT,CASGQTGFTDTQYF,TRBV7-2,TRBJ2-3,TRBD1,NA
TGTGCCAGCAGCCAAGCAGGGTACGGTGGCTACACCTTC,CASSQAGYGGYTF,TRBV3-1/TRBV3-2,TRBJ1-2,NA,NA
TGTGCCAGCGGGGTGGGCGGGAGCGGCTACGAGCAGTACTTC,CASGVGGSGYEQYF,TRBV6-5,TRBJ2-7,TRBD2,NA
TGTGCCACCAGCAGAGATAATGGCGAACAGGCCCGCCTCTTC,CATSRDNGEQARLF,TRBV15,TRBJ2-7,NA,NA
TGTGCCAGCAGTTCCCCCCTGGCCCGAGCTTTCTTT,CASSSPLARAFF,TRBV6-5,TRBJ1-1,NA,once
TGTGCCAGCAGCCAGGGGAGAACAGGGGGTTACCCCCAGCATTTT,CASSQGRTGGYPQHF,TRBV3-1/TRBV3-2,TRBJ1-5,TRBD1,NA
TGCAGCGGTGAAGGGTTAGCATCGAGGGATACGCAGTATTTT,CSGEGLASRDTQYF,TRBV29-1,TRBJ2-3,NA,NA
TGTGCCAGCAGTTTACAGCCCCGGGGCACCGGGGAGCTGTTTTTT,CASSLQPRGTGELFF,TRBV27,TRBJ2-2,NA,NA
TGTGCCAGCAGTGAAGCAGGGACAGGGAATAATTCACCCCTCCACTTT,CASSEAGTGNNSPLHF,TRBV6-1,TRBJ1-6,TRBD1,NA
TGTGCCAGAAGCTTTCGGCCAACGGGGGGGCGCGGGGCTGAAGCTTTCTTT,CARSFRPTGGRGAEAFF,TRBV5-3,TRBJ1-1,NA,NA
TGCGCCAGCAGCTTGGGGACAGGGGTGATAGGCACCGGGGAGCTGTTTTTT,CASSLGTGVIGTGELFF,TRBV5-1,TRBJ2-2,TRBD1,NA
TGCGCCAGCGGACGCGGGACTGATGGAAACACCATATATTTT,CASGRGTDGNTIYF,TRBV10-2,TRBJ1-3,NA,NA
TGTGCCATCAGTGGTACGAAGCGGGAGAAATCACACTACTACTACAATGAGCAGTTCTTC,CAISGTKREKSHYYYNEQFF,TRBV10-3,TRBJ2-1,TRBD2,NA
TGTGCCAGCAGCGCGTACTGGGGGGGTGGCATTCAGTACTTC,CASSAYWGGGIQYF,TRBV9,TRBJ2-4,TRBD2,NA